A selection of T cell receptor beta chains follows, all from one sample in a study of cytomegalovirus exposure and HLA in healthy donors. Only in-frame clones appear in the TCRdb table, and some are missing; sequencing was by immunoSEQ multiplex PCR. The table records some 140,000 clones, roughly nine tenths of them present only once. The sequenced material came from PBMCs. The receptors stem from a man younger than 35 in good health and CMV-seronegative. The CDR3 runs from the conserved cysteine through the conserved F or W. D genes are given only for firm matches. Clone size is given for some rows only: seen once, a few or many times, or a class if the clone is expanded.

d_call | j_call | v_call | clone_size | cdr3_aa | cdr3_nt
TRBD1 | TRBJ2-7 | TRBV27 | . | CASSSTGGIYEQYF | TGTGCCAGCAGTTCGACAGGGGGTATTTACGAGCAGTACTTC
. | TRBJ2-1 | TRBV7-6 | once | CASSSPPPDNEQFF | TGTGCCAGCAGCTCTCCTCCTCCTGACAATGAGCAGTTCTTC
TRBD1 | TRBJ1-2 | TRBV6-5 | . | CASSYKAGGNYGYTF | TGTGCCAGCAGTTATAAGGCAGGGGGGAACTATGGCTACACCTTC
TRBD1 | TRBJ1-4 | TRBV9 | . | CASSARQDRREKLFF | TGTGCCAGCAGCGCCCGACAGGACAGGAGGGAAAAACTGTTTTTT
. | TRBJ2-4 | TRBV6-1 | . | CASTPPGRWGNIQYF | TGTGCCAGCACTCCACCAGGGAGGTGGGGAAACATTCAGTACTTC
TRBD1 | TRBJ1-1 | TRBV19 | . | CASSFHPGTGGAFF | TGTGCCAGTAGTTTTCACCCCGGGACAGGTGGTGCTTTCTTT
. | TRBJ2-2 | TRBV5-1 | once | CASSRGLTNTGELFF | TGCGCCAGCAGCCGAGGACTGACGAACACCGGGGAGCTGTTTTTT
. | TRBJ1-1 | TRBV6-6 | . | CASSYDTVTEAFF | TGTGCCAGCAGTTACGATACGGTAACTGAAGCTTTCTTT
. | TRBJ1-2 | TRBV6-1 | . | CAIRGIHDYGYTF | TGTGCCATCCGGGGAATCCATGATTATGGCTACACCTTC
. | TRBJ1-4 | TRBV6-5 | . | CASSYQAGREKLFF | TGTGCCAGCAGTTACCAGGCAGGGCGAGAAAAACTGTTTTTT
. | TRBJ2-7 | TRBV5-1 | . | CASSSLPGTGSSYEQYF | TGCGCCAGCAGCTCACTCCCCGGGACTGGGAGCTCCTACGAGCAGTACTTC
. | TRBJ1-2 | TRBV5-1 | . | CASSLDSPNYGYTF | TGCGCCAGCAGCTTGGACTCTCCTAACTATGGCTACACCTTC
. | TRBJ1-6 | TRBV19 | few | CAGTDSRYSPLHF | TGTGCCGGGACTGATAGCAGGTATTCACCCCTCCACTTT
. | TRBJ1-1 | TRBV5-1 | once | CASAPGGLNTEAFF | TGCGCCAGCGCCCCTGGGGGCTTGAACACTGAAGCTTTCTTT
. | TRBJ2-5 | TRBV30 | . | CAWSVYRQETQYF | TGTGCCTGGAGTGTTTACAGGCAAGAGACCCAGTACTTC
. | TRBJ2-1 | TRBV5-1 | . | CASSFVVASQGNEQFF | TGCGCCAGCAGCTTCGTGGTGGCCTCTCAGGGTAATGAGCAGTTCTTC
. | TRBJ2-2 | TRBV5-4 | . | CASSLLDLKTTGELFF | TGTGCCAGCAGCTTGCTGGACTTAAAGACCACCGGGGAGCTGTTTTTT
TRBD1 | TRBJ1-4 | TRBV5-1 | . | CASSLGGTAATNEKLFF | TGCGCCAGCAGCTTGGGTGGGACAGCTGCAACTAATGAAAAACTGTTTTTT
. | TRBJ2-1 | TRBV4-1 | . | CASRPGHLSYNEQFF | TGCGCCAGCAGGCCGGGACACTTGTCCTACAATGAGCAGTTCTTC
. | TRBJ2-1 | TRBV5-1 | . | CASRLTLDSPRFF | TGCGCCAGCAGACTGACCCTTGACTCCCCTCGATTCTTC
TRBD1 | TRBJ1-2 | TRBV5-1 | . | CASSLWTGTNYGYTF | TGCGCCAGCAGCTTATGGACAGGGACCAACTATGGCTACACCTTC
TRBD1 | TRBJ2-2 | TRBV9 | . | CASSVDGQGNPTGELFF | TGTGCCAGCAGCGTAGACGGACAGGGGAATCCCACCGGGGAGCTGTTTTTT
. | TRBJ2-7 | TRBV29-1 | . | CSVRDPSYEQYF | TGCAGCGTCCGGGATCCCTCCTACGAGCAGTACTTC
. | TRBJ2-1 | TRBV11-2 | once | CASSPHTGEQFF | TGTGCCAGCAGCCCTCATACCGGTGAGCAGTTCTTC
TRBD2 | TRBJ2-4 | TRBV18 | . | CASSPPSTSGILQYF | TGTGCCAGCTCACCACCGTCTACTAGCGGAATACTTCAGTACTTC
TRBD1 | TRBJ2-5 | TRBV27 | . | CASSLSPGTGRETQYF | TGTGCCAGCAGTTTATCGCCCGGGACAGGGAGAGAGACCCAGTACTTC
TRBD1 | TRBJ2-7 | TRBV14 | . | CASSRSGTAHFYEQYF | TGTGCCAGCAGTCGGTCCGGGACAGCTCATTTCTACGAGCAGTACTTC
. | TRBJ2-7 | TRBV25-1 | . | CASSSSGGTGEQYF | TGTGCCAGCAGTTCGTCCGGGGGTACGGGCGAGCAGTACTTC
TRBD1 | TRBJ1-4 | TRBV5-5 | . | CASSDPTSGTGSEKLFF | TGTGCCAGCAGCGATCCCACCTCCGGGACAGGGAGTGAAAAACTGTTTTTT
. | TRBJ2-7 | TRBV5-1 | . | CASGLVSPSVGAREQYF | TGCGCCAGCGGGCTCGTATCTCCGAGTGTGGGAGCGAGGGAGCAGTACTTC
. | TRBJ1-1 | TRBV25-1 | . | CASSFRVNTEAFF | TGTGCCAGCAGTTTCAGGGTGAACACTGAAGCTTTCTTT
. | TRBJ2-7 | TRBV27 | . | CASSPSAGGLTYEQYF | TGTGCCAGCAGTCCCTCGGCAGGGGGGCTAACCTACGAGCAGTACTTC
. | TRBJ1-1 | TRBV5-1 | . | CASSPSPGEGTEAFF | TGCGCCAGCAGCCCATCACCCGGCGAGGGCACTGAAGCTTTCTTT
TRBD1 | TRBJ2-1 | TRBV6-5 | . | CASSYSRDRFYNEQFF | TGTGCCAGCAGTTATTCAAGGGACAGGTTTTACAATGAGCAGTTCTTC
. | TRBJ1-2 | TRBV28 | . | CASSSTDYGYTF | TGTGCCAGCAGTTCGACAGACTATGGCTACACCTTC
TRBD2 | TRBJ2-5 | TRBV5-1 | once | CASSLAGLAPETQYF | TGCGCCAGCAGCTTGGCGGGACTAGCCCCAGAGACCCAGTACTTC
. | TRBJ1-1 | TRBV5-4 | . | CASSLTDTEAFF | TGTGCCAGCAGCTTGACGGACACTGAAGCTTTCTTT
. | TRBJ1-1 | TRBV7-9 | . | CASSLRGTEAFF | TGTGCCAGCAGCCTGAGAGGCACTGAAGCTTTCTTT
TRBD1 | TRBJ1-4 | TRBV2 | . | CASTGQGASLEKLFF | TGTGCCAGCACCGGACAGGGGGCTAGTTTGGAAAAACTGTTTTTT
TRBD2 | TRBJ2-7 | TRBV7-2 | . | CASSLNQRGSSYEQYF | TGTGCCAGCAGCTTAAATCAGCGGGGGAGCTCCTACGAGCAGTACTTC
. | TRBJ1-5 | TRBV19 | . | CASSLWANQPQHF | TGTGCCAGTTCTTTATGGGCCAATCAGCCCCAGCATTTT